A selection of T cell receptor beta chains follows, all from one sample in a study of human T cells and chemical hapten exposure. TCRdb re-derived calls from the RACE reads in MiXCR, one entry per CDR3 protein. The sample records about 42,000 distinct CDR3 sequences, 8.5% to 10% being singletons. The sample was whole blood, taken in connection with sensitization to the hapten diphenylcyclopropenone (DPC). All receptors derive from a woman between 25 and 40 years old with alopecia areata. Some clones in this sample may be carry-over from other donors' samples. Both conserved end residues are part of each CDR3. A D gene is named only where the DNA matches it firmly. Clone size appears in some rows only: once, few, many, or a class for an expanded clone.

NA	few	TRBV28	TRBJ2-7	TGTGCCAGCAGCCAATACCAGGGACTCGACTACGAGCAGTACTTC	CASSQYQGLDYEQYF
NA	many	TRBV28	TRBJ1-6	TGTGCCAGCAGTTTAGGGGTAGATAATTCACCCCTCCACTTT	CASSLGVDNSPLHF
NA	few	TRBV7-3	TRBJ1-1	TGTGCCAGCAGCTTAAACGGGAACACTGAAGCTTTCTTT	CASSLNGNTEAFF
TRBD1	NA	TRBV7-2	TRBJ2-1	TGTGCCAGCAGAGACGGGACAGCCAATGAGCAGTTCTTC	CASRDGTANEQFF
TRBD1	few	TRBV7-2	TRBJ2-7	TGTGCCAGCAGCGGACACCGGGACAGCTCCTACGAGCAGTACTTC	CASSGHRDSSYEQYF
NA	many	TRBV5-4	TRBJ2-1	TGTGCCAGCAGCTTGGGGGCGGGCCCCTACAATGAGCAGTTCTTC	CASSLGAGPYNEQFF
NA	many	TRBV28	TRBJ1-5	TGTGCCAGCAGTTCAAGGGGTAAGCCCCAGCATTTT	CASSSRGKPQHF
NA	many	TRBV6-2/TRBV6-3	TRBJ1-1	TGTGCCAGCAGTTCACCAACAGGGAGGGGCACTGAAGCTTTCTTT	CASSSPTGRGTEAFF
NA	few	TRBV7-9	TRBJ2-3	TGTGCCAGCAGCTTGATAGGGGGCACAGATACGCAGTATTTT	CASSLIGGTDTQYF
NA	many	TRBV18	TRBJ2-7	TGTGCCAGCTCACCGTTCGGACGTTACTACGAGCAGTACTTC	CASSPFGRYYEQYF
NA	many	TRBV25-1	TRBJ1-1	TGTGCCAGCAGTAGACTTAACACTGAAGCTTTCTTT	CASSRLNTEAFF
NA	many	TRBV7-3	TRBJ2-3	TGTGCCAGCAGCTTAACATACGATACGCAGTATTTT	CASSLTYDTQYF
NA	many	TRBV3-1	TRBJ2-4	TGTGCCAGCAGCCGGGGGGAAAACATTCAGTACTTC	CASSRGENIQYF
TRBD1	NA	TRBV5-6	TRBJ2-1	TGTGCCAGCGGTGGGACAGGGCTGTTCGATGAGCAGTTCTTC	CASGGTGLFDEQFF
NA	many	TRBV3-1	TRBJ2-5	TGTGCCAGCAGCCTCCAGGGGAGCCTTGGAGAGACCCAGTACTTC	CASSLQGSLGETQYF
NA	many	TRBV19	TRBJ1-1	TGTGCCAGTAGTACGATTCAGGACACTGAAGCTTTCTTT	CASSTIQDTEAFF
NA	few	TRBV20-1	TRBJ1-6	TGCAGTGCTCCCCGACAGAATTCACCCCTCCACTTT	CSAPRQNSPLHF
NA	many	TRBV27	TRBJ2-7	TGTGCCAGCCGAGGGGACAATTTCTACGAGCAGTACTTC	CASRGDNFYEQYF
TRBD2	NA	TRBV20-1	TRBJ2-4	TGCAGTGCTAGAGATCTTATCACTAGCGGGGGATTAGCCAAAAACATTCAGTACTTC	CSARDLITSGGLAKNIQYF
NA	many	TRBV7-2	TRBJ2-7	TGTGCCAGCAGCTTACTAGGGCCTAGACCAGGCGACGAGCAGTACTTC	CASSLLGPRPGDEQYF
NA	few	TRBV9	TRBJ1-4	TGTGCCAGCAGCGTAGGTCAGGGTCACGAAAAACTGTTTTTT	CASSVGQGHEKLFF
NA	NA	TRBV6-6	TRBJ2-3	TGTGCCAGCAGCCTCCCAGGGATTCGGACAGATACGCAGTATTTT	CASSLPGIRTDTQYF
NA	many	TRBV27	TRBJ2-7	TGTGCCAGCAGCTCCTTTGGTCCGGCGACCTACGAGCAGTACTTC	CASSSFGPATYEQYF
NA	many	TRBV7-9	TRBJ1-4	TGTGCCAGCAGCCGGGTGCAGGGTGAAAAACTGTTTTTT	CASSRVQGEKLFF
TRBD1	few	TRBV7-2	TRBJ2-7	TGTGCCAGCAGGCCAGGGGGCTCATACTACGAGCAGTACTTC	CASRPGGSYYEQYF
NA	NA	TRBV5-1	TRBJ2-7	TGCGCCAGCAGTAACACGGCCACAACCGACGAGCAGTACTTC	CASSNTATTDEQYF
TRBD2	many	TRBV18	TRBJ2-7	TGTGCCAGCTCGTTCGGGGGGAACGAGCAGTACTTC	CASSFGGNEQYF
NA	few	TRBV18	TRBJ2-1	TGTGCCAGCTCACCGTGGCAGAACAATGAGCAGTTCTTC	CASSPWQNNEQFF
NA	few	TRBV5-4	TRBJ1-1	NA	CASSFGPGTTEAFF
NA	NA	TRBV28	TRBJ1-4	TGTGCCAGCAGTTTAGAAGGGGGGCGCGAAAAACTGTTTTTT	CASSLEGGREKLFF
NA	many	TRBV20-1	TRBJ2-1	TGCAGTGCAGTAAGTCTCCCGACAACCATTTCCTACAATGAGCAGTTCTTC	CSAVSLPTTISYNEQFF
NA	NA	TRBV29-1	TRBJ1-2	TGCAGCGCTCGAGAGAACTATGGCTACACCTTC	CSARENYGYTF
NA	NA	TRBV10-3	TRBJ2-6	TGTGCCATCAGTGTTAGGCAGGAATTGTCTGGGGCCAACGTCCTGACTTTC	CAISVRQELSGANVLTF
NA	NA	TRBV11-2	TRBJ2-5	TGTGCCAGCAGCTTTGGCAGCCAAGAGACCCAGTACTTC	CASSFGSQETQYF
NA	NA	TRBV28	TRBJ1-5	TGTGCCAGCAGCTACACTCGGGGAAAAGCCCCCAATCAGCCCCAGCATTTT	CASSYTRGKAPNQPQHF
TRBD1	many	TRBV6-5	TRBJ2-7	TGTGCCAGCAGTCCGACCCTCGGGACAGGTATAAGTAACGAGCAGTACTTC	CASSPTLGTGISNEQYF
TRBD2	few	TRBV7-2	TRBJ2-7	TGTGCCAGCAGCGGACTAGCGGTCTACGAGCAGTACTTC	CASSGLAVYEQYF
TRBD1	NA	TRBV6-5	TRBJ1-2	TGTGCCAGCCTTAGGAGGGACAGGGCTGCTGGCTACACCTTC	CASLRRDRAAGYTF
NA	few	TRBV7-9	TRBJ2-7	TGTGCCAGCAGCTTAGGAGACCCCCCCTACGAGCAGTACTTC	CASSLGDPPYEQYF
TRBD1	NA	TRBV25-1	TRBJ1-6	TGTGCCAGCAGGGAAGCCGGACAGGCATTGAACTCCTATAATTCACCCCTCCACTTT	CASREAGQALNSYNSPLHF
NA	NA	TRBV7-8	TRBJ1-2	TGTGCCAGCAGCTTAGCGGCCGGGACCGCCTATGGCTACACCTTC	CASSLAAGTAYGYTF
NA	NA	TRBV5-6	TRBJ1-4	TGTGCCAGCAGCGTTTTGGCACTCCGGTCGGCTGAAAAACTGTTTTTT	CASSVLALRSAEKLFF
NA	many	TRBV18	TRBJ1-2	TGTGCCAGCTCACCTTTCCCCGGGACCTTTAACTATGGCTACACCTTC	CASSPFPGTFNYGYTF
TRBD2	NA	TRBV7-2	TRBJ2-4	TGTGCCAGCAGCTTAGTTTACGGCGGGGGGGCGGCCAAAAACATTCAGTACTTC	CASSLVYGGGAAKNIQYF
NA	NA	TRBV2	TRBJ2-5	TGTGCCAGCAACCGAGGGGTGTACCAAGAGACCCAGTACTTC	CASNRGVYQETQYF
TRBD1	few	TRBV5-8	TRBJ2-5	TGTGCCAGCAGCCAAGGGACAGGGTCGGAGACCCAGTACTTC	CASSQGTGSETQYF
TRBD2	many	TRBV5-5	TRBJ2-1	TGTGCCAGCAGCTTACTAGCGGGGGGTTACAATGAGCAGTTCTTC	CASSLLAGGYNEQFF
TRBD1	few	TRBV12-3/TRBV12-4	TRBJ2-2	TGTGCCAGCTCCCAAACCGACAGGGGGCATAACGGGGAGCTGTTTTTT	CASSQTDRGHNGELFF
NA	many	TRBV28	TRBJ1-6	TGTGCCAGCAGTCCACGGACACATTCACCCCTCCACTTT	CASSPRTHSPLHF
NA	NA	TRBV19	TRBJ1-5	TGTGCCAGTAGTAAATCGACATGGTGGAATTTT	CASSKSTWWNF
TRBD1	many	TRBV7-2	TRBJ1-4	TGTGCCAGCAGCCCAGAAGGGACAGCTGAAAAACTGTTTTTT	CASSPEGTAEKLFF
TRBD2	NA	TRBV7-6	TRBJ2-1	TGTGCCAGCAGCCTTACCGGGACTAGCCTCAATGAGCAGTTCTTC	CASSLTGTSLNEQFF
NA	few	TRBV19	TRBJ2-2	TGTGCCAGTAGCAGAGAGGGGGTGGATTACACCGGGGAGCTGTTTTTT	CASSREGVDYTGELFF
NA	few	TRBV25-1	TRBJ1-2	TGTGCCACCCTCGCCGTAGGCTACACCTTC	CATLAVGYTF
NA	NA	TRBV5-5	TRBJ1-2	TGTGCCAGCAGCTTGGACGGACCCTATGGCTACACCTTC	CASSLDGPYGYTF
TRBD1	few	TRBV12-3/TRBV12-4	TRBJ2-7	TGTGCCAGCAGACCGGGACAGGGTAGGGAGCAGTACTTC	CASRPGQGREQYF
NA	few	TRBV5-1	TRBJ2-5	TGCGCCAGCAGCTCCCTCACGCAAGAGACCCAGTACTTC	CASSSLTQETQYF
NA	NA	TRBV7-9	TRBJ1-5	TGTGCCAGCAGCTTAGACCATAGCAATCAGCCCCAGCATTTT	CASSLDHSNQPQHF
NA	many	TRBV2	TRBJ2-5	TGTGCCAGCAGGTCGGATTCCCAGTACTTC	CASRSDSQYF
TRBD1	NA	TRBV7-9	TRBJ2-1	TGTGCCAGCTGGAGAGGGGGCTTCTCCTACAATGAGCAGTTCTTC	CASWRGGFSYNEQFF